The table lists the clone carrying this TCR beta chain with a count of one. Its antigen is as yet unknown. This record belongs to a study of naive CD8 T cells in extremely preterm neonates. Overall study results and limits: Preterm infants showed shorter CDR3s, fewer N additions and less trimming than older groups.

The sample holds sorted live naive CD8+ CD45RA+CCR7+ T cells. Each sample had roughly 18,000–100,000 sorted naive CD8+ T cells. V was clipped by 4 bases and J by 6 bases; unmatched bases: 14. CDR3 size: 17 residues. Germline V gene lookup returns CDR1 MGHRA and CDR2 YSYEKL. Assay used: immunoSEQ multiplex PCR; TCRdb lists only in-frame clones, some missing. The data contain 7,000 or so clones, roughly 98% of them singletons. The sequence was collected from a human donor in good health. This chain links TRBV4-1 with TRBJ2-3, with 9 bases identical to TRBD2. The material sequenced was naive CD8+ T cells from blood. DNA for the CDR3: TGCGCCAGCAGCCCCACCCTAGGGCGGGGGGGCGGGGATACGCAGTATTTT. Protein product: CASSPTLGRGGGDTQYF.